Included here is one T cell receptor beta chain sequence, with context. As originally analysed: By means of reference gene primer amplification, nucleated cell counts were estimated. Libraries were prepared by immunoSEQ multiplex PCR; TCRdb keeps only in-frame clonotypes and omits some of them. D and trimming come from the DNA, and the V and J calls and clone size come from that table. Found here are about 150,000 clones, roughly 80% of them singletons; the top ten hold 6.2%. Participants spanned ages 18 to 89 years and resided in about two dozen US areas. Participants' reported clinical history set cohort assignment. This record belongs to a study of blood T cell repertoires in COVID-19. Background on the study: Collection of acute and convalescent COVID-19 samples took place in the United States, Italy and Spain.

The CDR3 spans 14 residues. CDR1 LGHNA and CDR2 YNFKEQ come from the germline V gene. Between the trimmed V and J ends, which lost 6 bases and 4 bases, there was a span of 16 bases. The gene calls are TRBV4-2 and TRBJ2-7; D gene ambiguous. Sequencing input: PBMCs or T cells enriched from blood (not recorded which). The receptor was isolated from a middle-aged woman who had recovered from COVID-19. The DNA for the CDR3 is TGTGCCAGCAGTCAAAAGGAGAGGCTTTACGAGCAGTACTTC. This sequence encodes CASSQKERLYEQYF.